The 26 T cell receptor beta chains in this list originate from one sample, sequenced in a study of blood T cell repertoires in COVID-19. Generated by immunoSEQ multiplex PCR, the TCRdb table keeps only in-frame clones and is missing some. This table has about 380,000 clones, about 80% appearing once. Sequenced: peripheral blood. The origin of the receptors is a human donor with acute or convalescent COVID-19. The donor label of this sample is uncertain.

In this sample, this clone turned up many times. Here the CDR3 DNA reads TGTGCCAGCAGTCCGAAGGGAACCGGGGGGCATATCGGCGGCTACACCTTC. Translation: CASSPKGTGGHIGGYTF. V is TRBV27 and J is TRBJ1-2; a possible D gene is TRBD1 (6 bases). Trimming shortened V by 5 bases and J by 8 bases, and 27 bases separated the two germline ends. The germline V gene encodes CDR1 MNHEY and CDR2 SMNVEV (reference sequence). This CDR3 comprises 17 residues.

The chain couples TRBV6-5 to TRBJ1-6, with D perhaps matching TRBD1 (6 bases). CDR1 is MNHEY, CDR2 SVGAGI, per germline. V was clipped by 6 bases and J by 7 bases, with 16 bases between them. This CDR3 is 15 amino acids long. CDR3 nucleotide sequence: TGTGCCAGCAGCGCTACTACAGGGCGAAATTCACCCCTCCACTTT. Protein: CASSATTGRNSPLHF.

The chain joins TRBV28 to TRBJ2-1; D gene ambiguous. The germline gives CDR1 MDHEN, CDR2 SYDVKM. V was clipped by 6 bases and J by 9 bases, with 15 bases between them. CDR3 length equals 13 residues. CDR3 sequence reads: CASRWAAHGEQFF. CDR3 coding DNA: TGTGCCAGCAGGTGGGCAGCCCACGGTGAGCAGTTCTTC.

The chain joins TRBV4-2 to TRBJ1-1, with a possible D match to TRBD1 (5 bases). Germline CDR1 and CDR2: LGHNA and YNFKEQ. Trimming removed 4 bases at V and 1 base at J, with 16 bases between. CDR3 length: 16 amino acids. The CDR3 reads CASSPWVRTTNTEAFF. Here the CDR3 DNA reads TGTGCCAGCAGCCCATGGGTCCGGACAACGAACACTGAAGCTTTCTTT.

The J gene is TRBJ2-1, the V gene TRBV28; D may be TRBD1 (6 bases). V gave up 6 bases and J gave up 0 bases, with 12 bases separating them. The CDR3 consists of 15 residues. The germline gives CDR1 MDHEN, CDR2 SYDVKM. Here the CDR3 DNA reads TGTGCCAGCAGATGGGGGACAACCTCCTACAATGAGCAGTTCTTC. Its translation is CASRWGTTSYNEQFF.

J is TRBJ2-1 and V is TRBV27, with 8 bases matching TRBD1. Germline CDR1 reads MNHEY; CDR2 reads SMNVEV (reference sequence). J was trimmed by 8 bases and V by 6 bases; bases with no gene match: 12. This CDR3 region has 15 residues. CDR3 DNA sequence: TGTGCCAGCAGGGGGGAGGACAGGGTACGCGATGAGCAGTTCTTC. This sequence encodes CASRGEDRVRDEQFF.

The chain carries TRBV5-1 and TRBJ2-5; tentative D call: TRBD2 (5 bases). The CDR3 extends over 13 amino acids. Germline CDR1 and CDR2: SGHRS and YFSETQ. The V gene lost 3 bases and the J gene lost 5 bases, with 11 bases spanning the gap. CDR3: CASSWRVRETQYF. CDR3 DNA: TGCGCCAGCAGCTGGCGGGTTAGGGAGACCCAGTACTTC. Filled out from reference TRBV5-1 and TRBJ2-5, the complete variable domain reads KAGVTQTPRYLIKTRGQQVTLSCSPISGHRSVSWYQQTPGQGLQFLFEYFSETQRNKGNFPGRFSGRQFSNSRSEMNVSTLELGDSALYLCASSWRVRETQYFGPGTRLLVL.

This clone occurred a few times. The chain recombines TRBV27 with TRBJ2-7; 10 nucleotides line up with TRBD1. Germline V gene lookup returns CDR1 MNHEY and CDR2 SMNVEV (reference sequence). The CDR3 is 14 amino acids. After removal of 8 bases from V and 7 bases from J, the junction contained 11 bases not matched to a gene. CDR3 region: CASRRDRGSGEQYF. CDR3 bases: TGTGCCAGCCGTAGGGACAGGGGTTCTGGGGAGCAGTACTTC.

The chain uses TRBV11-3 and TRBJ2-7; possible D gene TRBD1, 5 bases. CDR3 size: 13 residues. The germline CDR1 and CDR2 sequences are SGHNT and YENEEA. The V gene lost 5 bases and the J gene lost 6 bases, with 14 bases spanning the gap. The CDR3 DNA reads TGTGCCAGCAGCGACAGACGAAGAGGCGAGCAGTACTTC. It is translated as CASSDRRRGEQYF.

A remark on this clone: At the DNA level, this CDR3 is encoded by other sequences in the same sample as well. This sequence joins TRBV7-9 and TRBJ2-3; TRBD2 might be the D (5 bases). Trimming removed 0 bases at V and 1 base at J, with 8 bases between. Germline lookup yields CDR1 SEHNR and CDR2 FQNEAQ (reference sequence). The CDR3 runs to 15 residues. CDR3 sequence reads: CASSLAGAGTDTQYF. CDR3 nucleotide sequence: TGTGCCAGCAGCTTAGCGGGAGCCGGCACAGATACGCAGTATTTT.

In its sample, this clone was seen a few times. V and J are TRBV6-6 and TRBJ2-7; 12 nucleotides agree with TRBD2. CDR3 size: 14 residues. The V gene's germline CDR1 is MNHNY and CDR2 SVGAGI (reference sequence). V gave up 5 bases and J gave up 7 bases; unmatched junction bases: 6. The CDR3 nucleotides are TGTGCCAGCAGTCTGACTAGCGGGAGTCGTGAGCAGTACTTC. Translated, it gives CASSLTSGSREQYF.

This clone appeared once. As DNA, the CDR3 is TGTGCCAGTAGTACTCAGGGACAGGGTAATACTGAAGCTTTCTTT. This encodes CASSTQGQGNTEAFF. The V gene is TRBV19, the J gene TRBJ1-1; 9 bases match TRBD1. The CDR3 consists of 15 residues. CDR1 LNHDA and CDR2 SQIVND come from the germline V gene (reference sequence). V was clipped by 4 bases and J by 5 bases; unmatched bases: 8.

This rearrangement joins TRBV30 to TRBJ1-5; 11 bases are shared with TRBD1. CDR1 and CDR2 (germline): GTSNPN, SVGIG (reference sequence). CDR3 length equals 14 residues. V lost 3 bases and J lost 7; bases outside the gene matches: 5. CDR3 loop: CAWSAGQGGQPQHF. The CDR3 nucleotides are TGTGCCTGGAGCGCGGGACAGGGGGGACAGCCCCAGCATTTT.

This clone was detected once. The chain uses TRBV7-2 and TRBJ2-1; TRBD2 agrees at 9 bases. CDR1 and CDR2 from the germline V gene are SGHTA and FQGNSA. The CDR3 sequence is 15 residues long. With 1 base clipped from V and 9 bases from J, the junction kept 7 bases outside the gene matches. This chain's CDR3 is CASSLELRGGLEQFF. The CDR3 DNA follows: TGTGCCAGCAGCTTAGAACTGCGGGGGGGCCTTGAGCAGTTCTTC.

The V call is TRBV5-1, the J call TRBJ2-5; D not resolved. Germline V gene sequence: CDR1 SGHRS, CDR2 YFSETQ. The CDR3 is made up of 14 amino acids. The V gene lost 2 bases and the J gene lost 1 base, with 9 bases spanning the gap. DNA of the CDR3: TGCGCCAGCAGCTTTAGGTTAGCCCAAGAGACCCAGTACTTC. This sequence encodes CASSFRLAQETQYF.

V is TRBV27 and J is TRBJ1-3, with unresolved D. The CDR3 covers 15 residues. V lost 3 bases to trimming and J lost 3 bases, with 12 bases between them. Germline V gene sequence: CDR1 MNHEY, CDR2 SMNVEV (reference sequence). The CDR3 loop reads CASSFSGFGGNTIYF. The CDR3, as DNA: TGTGCCAGCAGTTTTTCAGGTTTCGGTGGAAACACCATATATTTT.

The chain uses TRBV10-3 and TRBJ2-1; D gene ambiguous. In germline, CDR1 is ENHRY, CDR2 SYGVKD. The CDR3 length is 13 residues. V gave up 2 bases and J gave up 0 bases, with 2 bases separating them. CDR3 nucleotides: TGTGCCATCAGTGAGCTCTCCTACAATGAGCAGTTCTTC. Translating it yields CAISELSYNEQFF.

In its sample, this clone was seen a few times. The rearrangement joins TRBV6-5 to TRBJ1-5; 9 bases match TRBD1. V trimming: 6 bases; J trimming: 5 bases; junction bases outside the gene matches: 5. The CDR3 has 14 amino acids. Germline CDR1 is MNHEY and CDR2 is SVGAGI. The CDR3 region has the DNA TGTGCCAGCAGGCCGGGACAGGGATATCAGCCCCAGCATTTT. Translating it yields CASRPGQGYQPQHF.

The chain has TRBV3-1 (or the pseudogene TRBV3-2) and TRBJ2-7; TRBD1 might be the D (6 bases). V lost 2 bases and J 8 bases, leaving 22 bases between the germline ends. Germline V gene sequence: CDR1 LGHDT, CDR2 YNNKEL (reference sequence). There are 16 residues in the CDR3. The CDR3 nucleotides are TGTGCCAGCAGCCAAAGGCAGGACAGCATCAAGGGACAGCAGTACTTC. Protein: CASSQRQDSIKGQQYF.

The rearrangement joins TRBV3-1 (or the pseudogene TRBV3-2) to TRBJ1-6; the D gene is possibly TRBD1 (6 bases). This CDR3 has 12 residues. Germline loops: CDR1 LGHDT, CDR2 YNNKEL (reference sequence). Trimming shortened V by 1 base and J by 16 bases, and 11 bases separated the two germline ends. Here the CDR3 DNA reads TGTGCCAGCAGCCAAGTCGGACAGAAACTCCACTTT. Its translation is CASSQVGQKLHF.

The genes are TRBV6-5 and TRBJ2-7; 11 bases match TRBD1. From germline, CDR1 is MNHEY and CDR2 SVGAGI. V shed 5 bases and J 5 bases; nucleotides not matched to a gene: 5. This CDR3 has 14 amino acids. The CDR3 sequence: CASSRDRGGNEQYF. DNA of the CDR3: TGTGCCAGCAGTCGGGACAGGGGGGGCAACGAGCAGTACTTC.

The CDR3 DNA reads TGTGCCAGCAGCTGGACAGGGGGCAGTGGCTACACCTTC. Translation: CASSWTGGSGYTF. The chain employs TRBV11-2 and TRBJ1-2, with TRBD1 identical over 11 bases. Trimming at V came to 4 bases and at J to 7 bases, leaving 2 bases not matched to a gene. The length of the CDR3 is 13 residues. Germline V CDR1 and CDR2: SGHAT, FQNNGV.

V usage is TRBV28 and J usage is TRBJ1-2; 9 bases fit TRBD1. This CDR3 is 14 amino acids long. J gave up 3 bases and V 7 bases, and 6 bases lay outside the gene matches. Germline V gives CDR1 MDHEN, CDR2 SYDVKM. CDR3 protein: CASTLGDRDYGYTF. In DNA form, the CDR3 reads TGTGCCAGCACTCTAGGGGACAGGGACTATGGCTACACCTTC.

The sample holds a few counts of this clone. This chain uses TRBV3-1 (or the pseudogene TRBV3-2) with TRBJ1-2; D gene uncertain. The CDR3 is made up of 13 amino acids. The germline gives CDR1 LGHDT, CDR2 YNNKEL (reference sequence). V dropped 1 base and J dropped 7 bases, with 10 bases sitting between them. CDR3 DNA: TGTGCCAGCAGCCAAGGGCGGGTCGGTGGCTACACCTTC. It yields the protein CASSQGRVGGYTF.

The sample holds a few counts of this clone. The CDR3 reads CASSRAPTDNYGYTF. The CDR3 nucleotides read TGTGCCAGCAGCCGGGCACCGACAGATAACTATGGCTACACCTTC. V is TRBV5-5 and J is TRBJ1-2, with D tentatively TRBD1 (5 bases). The CDR3 is 15 residues long. The V gene lost 4 bases and the J gene lost 1 base, with 14 bases spanning the gap. Germline CDR1 reads SGHKS; CDR2 reads YYEKEE (reference sequence).

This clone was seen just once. This CDR3 is CASSVRLAAYNEQFF. In DNA form, the CDR3 reads TGTGCCAGCAGCGTAAGGCTAGCGGCGTACAATGAGCAGTTCTTC. V is TRBV9 and J is TRBJ2-1; the match to TRBD2 covers 7 bases. The CDR3 is 15 amino acids. V was pared by 1 base and J by 4 bases, with 5 bases of the junction left unmatched. CDR1 is SGDLS and CDR2 is YYNGEE in the germline V gene. Combining the CDR3 with reference TRBV9 and TRBJ2-1 gives the whole variable domain DSGVTQTPKHLITATGQRVTLRCSPRSGDLSVYWYQQSLDQGLQFLIQYYNGEERAKGNILERFSAQQFPDLHSELNLSSLELGDSALYFCASSVRLAAYNEQFFGPGTRLTVL.